This TCR beta chain is from a study of blood T cell repertoires in COVID-19. The method was immunoSEQ multiplex PCR; TCRdb's version includes in-frame clones alone and lacks a portion of them. The data contain 200,000 to 250,000 clones, approximately 85% of them singletons. Trimming removed 4 bases from V and 2 bases from J, with 15 bases in between. Germline V gene data show CDR1 as SGHDN and CDR2 as FVKESK. The CDR3 is made up of 15 amino acids. This receptor was obtained from a man aged 50 to 59 who had recovered from COVID-19. The chain employs TRBV14 and TRBJ2-7; D possibly corresponds to TRBD2 (6 bases). The specimen was peripheral blood. CDR3 sequence reads: CASSRSGTQAYEQYF. CDR3 sequence (DNA): TGTGCCAGCAGCCGGTCCGGGACTCAAGCCTACGAGCAGTACTTC.